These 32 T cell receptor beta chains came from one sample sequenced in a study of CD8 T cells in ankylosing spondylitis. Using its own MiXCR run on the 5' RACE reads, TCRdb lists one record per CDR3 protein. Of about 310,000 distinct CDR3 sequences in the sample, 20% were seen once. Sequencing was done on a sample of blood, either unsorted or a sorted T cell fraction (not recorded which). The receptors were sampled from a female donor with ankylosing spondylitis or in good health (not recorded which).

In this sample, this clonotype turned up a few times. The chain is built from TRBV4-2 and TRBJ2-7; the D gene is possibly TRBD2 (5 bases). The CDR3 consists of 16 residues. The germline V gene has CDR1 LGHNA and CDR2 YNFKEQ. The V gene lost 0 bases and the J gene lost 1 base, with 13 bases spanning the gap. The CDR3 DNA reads TGTGCCAGCAGCCAAGAAGGGAGAGGAGGATCCTACGAGCAGTACTTC. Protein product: CASSQEGRGGSYEQYF.

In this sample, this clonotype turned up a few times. This CDR3 reads CSARGGTGIYEQYF. The CDR3 nucleotides are TGCAGTGCTAGAGGTGGGACAGGGATTTACGAGCAGTACTTC. This sequence joins TRBV20-1 and TRBJ2-7, with 9 bases that match TRBD1. Germline CDR1 DFQATT, CDR2 SNEGSKA (reference sequence). V trimming: 1 base; J trimming: 4 bases; junction bases outside the gene matches: 5. The CDR3 has 14 amino acids.

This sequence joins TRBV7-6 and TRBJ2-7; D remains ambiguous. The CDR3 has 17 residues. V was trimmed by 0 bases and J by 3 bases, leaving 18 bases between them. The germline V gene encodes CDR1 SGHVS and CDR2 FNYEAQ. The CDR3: CASSLAPHALGLYEQYF. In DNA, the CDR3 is TGTGCCAGCAGCTTAGCGCCCCACGCCTTAGGCCTCTACGAGCAGTACTTC.

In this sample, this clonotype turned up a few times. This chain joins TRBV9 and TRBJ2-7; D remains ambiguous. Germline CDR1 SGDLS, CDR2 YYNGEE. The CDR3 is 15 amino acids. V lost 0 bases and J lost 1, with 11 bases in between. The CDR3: CASSVGGSPSYEQYF. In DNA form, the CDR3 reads TGTGCCAGCAGCGTAGGTGGGTCTCCATCCTACGAGCAGTACTTC.

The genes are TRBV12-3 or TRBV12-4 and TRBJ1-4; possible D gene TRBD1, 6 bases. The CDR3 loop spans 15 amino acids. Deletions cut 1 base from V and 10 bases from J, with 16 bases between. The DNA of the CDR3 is TGTGCCAGCAGTTTAGGTGGGGGCGAGTATGGAAAACTGTTTTTT. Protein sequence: CASSLGGGEYGKLFF.

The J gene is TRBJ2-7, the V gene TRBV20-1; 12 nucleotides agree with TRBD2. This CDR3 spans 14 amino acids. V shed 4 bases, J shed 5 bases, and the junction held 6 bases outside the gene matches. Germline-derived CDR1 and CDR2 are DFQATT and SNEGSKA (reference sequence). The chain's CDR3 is CSATRLAGVNEQYF. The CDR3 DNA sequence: TGCAGTGCTACTCGACTAGCGGGAGTTAACGAGCAGTACTTC.

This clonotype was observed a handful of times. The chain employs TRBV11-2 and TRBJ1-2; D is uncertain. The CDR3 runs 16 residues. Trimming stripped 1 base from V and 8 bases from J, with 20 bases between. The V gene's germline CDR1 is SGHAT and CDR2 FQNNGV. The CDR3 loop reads CASSLGPTARDIGYTF. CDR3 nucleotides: TGTGCCAGCAGCTTAGGGCCCACGGCGCGGGATATCGGCTACACCTTC.

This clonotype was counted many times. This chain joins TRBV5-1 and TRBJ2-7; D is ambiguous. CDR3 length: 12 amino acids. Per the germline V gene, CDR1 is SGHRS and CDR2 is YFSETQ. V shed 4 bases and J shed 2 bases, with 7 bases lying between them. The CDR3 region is CASSNPPYEQYF. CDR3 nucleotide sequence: TGCGCCAGCAGCAACCCTCCCTACGAGCAGTACTTC.

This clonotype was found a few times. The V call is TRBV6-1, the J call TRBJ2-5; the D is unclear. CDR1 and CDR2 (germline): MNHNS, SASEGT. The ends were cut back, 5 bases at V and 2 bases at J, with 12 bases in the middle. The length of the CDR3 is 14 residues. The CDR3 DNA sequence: TGTGCCAGCAGTCAACGACCGGCACAAGAGACCCAGTACTTC. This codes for CASSQRPAQETQYF.

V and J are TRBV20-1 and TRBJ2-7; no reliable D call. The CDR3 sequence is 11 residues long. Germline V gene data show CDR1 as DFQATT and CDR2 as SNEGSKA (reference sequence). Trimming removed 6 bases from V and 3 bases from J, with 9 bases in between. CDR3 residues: CSARTGYEQYF. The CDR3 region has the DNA TGCAGTGCCCGAACCGGCTACGAGCAGTACTTC.

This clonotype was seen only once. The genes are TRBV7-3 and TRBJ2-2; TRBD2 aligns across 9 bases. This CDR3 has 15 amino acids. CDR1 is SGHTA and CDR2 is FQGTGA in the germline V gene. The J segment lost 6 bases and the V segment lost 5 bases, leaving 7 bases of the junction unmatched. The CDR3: CASSTGLAEAGELFF. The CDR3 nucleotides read TGTGCCAGCAGCACGGGACTAGCAGAGGCCGGGGAGCTGTTTTTT.

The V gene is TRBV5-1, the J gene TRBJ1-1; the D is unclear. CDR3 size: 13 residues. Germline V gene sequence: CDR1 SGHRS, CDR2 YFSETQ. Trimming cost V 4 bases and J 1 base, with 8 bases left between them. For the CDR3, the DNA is TGCGCCAGCAGCGAGATTTCGAACACTGAAGCTTTCTTT. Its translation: CASSEISNTEAFF. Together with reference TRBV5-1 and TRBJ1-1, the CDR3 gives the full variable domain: KAGVTQTPRYLIKTRGQQVTLSCSPISGHRSVSWYQQTPGQGLQFLFEYFSETQRNKGNFPGRFSGRQFSNSRSEMNVSTLELGDSALYLCASSEISNTEAFFGQGTRLTVV.

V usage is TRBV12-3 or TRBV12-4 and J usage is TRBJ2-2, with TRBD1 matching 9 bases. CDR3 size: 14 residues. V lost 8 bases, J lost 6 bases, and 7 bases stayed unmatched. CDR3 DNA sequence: TGTGCCAGCGGAAACAGGGGGCCGCCCGGGGAGCTGTTTTTT. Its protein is CASGNRGPPGELFF.

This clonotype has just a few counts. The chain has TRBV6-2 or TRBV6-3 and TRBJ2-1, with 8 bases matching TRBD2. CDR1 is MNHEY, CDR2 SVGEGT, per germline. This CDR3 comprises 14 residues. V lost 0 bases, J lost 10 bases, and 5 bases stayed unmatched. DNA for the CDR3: TGTGCCAGCAGTTACTCGGGGACTAGGAACGAGCAGTTCTTC. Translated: CASSYSGTRNEQFF.

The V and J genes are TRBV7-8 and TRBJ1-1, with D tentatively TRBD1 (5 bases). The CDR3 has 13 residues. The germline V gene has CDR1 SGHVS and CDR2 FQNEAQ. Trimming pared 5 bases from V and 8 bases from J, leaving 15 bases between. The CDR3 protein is CASSPALGGEAFF. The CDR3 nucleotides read TGTGCCAGCAGCCCCGCTTTGGGGGGAGAAGCTTTCTTT.

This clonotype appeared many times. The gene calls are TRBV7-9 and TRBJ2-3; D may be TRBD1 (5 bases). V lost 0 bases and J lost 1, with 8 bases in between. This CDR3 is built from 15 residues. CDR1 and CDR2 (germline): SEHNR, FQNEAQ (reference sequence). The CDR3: CASSLAVGRTDTQYF. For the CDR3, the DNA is TGTGCCAGCAGCTTAGCGGTGGGGCGCACAGATACGCAGTATTTT. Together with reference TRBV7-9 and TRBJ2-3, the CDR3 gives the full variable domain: DTGVSQNPRHKITKRGQNVTFRCDPISEHNRLYWYRQTLGQGPEFLTYFQNEAQLEKSRLLSDRFSAERPKGSFSTLEIQRTEQGDSAMYLCASSLAVGRTDTQYFGPGTRLTVL.

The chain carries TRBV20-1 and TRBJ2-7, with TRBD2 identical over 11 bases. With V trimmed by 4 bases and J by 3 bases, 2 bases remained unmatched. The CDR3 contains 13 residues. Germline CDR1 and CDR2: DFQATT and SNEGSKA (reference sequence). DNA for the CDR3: TGCAGTGCTAAGGGACTAGCGGTCTACGAGCAGTACTTC. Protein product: CSAKGLAVYEQYF.

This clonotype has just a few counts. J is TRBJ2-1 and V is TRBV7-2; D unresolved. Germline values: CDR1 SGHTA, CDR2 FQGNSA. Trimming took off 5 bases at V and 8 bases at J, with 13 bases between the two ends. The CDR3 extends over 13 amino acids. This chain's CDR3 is CASSLTIRDEQFF. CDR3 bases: TGTGCCAGCAGCCTTACAATTCGCGATGAGCAGTTCTTC.

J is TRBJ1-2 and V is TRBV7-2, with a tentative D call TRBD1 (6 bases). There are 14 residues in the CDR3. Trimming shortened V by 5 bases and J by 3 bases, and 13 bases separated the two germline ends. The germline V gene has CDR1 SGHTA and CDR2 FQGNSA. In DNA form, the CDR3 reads TGTGCCAGCAGCCGAAGCAGGGGTTACTATGGCTACACCTTC. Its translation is CASSRSRGYYGYTF.

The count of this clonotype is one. The CDR3 loop is CASSEVAGVSNEQFF. Here the CDR3 DNA reads TGTGCCAGCAGTGAGGTAGCGGGAGTCTCGAATGAGCAGTTCTTC. The chain has TRBV6-1 and TRBJ2-1, with 9 bases matching TRBD2. Trimming cost V 3 bases and J 7 bases; bases outside gene matches: 7. Germline-derived CDR1 and CDR2 are MNHNS and SASEGT. The CDR3 totals 15 residues.

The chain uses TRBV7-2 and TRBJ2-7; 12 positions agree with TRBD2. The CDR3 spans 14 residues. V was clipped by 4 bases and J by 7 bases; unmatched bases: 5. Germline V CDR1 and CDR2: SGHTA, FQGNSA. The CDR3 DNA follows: TGTGCCAGCAGCTGGACTAGCGGGAACGGAGAGCAGTACTTC. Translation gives CASSWTSGNGEQYF. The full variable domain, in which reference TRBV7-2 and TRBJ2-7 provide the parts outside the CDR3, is GAGVSQSPSNKVTEKGKDVELRCDPISGHTALYWYRQSLGQGLEFLIYFQGNSAPDKSGLPSDRFSAERTGGSVSTLTIQRTQQEDSAVYLCASSWTSGNGEQYFGPGTRLTVT.

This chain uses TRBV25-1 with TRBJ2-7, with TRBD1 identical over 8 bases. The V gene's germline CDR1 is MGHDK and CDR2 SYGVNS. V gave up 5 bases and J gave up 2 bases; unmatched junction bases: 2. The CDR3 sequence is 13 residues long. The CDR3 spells CASSWTGTYEQYF. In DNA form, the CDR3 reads TGTGCCAGCAGTTGGACAGGGACCTACGAGCAGTACTTC.

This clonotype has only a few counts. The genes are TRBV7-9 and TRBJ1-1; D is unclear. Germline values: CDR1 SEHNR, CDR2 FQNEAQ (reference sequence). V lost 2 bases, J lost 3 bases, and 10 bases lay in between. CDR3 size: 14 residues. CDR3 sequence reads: CASSLIVGDTEAFF. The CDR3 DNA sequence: TGTGCCAGCAGCTTAATAGTCGGAGACACTGAAGCTTTCTTT.

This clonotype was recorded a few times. CDR3 DNA sequence: TGTGCCAGCAGTCTACGCTCTGATTCACCCCTCCACTTT. Translating it yields CASSLRSDSPLHF. The V call is TRBV6-5, the J call TRBJ1-6, with D hard to call. CDR1 and CDR2 (germline): MNHEY, SVGAGI. This CDR3 is 13 amino acids long. V was clipped by 5 bases and J by 8 bases, with 10 bases between them.

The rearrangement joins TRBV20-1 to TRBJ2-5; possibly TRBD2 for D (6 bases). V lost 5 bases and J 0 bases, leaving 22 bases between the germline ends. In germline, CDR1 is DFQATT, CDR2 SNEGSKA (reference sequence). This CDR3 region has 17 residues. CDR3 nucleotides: TGCAGTGCTCGAATACCCGGCGGGGATCATTACCAAGAGACCCAGTACTTC. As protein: CSARIPGGDHYQETQYF.

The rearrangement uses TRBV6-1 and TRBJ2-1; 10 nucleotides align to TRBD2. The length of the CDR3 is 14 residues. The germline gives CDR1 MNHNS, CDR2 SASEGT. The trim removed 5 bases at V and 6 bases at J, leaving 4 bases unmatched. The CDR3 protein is CASSIAGGGNEQFF. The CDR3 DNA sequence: TGTGCCAGCAGTATAGCGGGAGGAGGCAATGAGCAGTTCTTC.

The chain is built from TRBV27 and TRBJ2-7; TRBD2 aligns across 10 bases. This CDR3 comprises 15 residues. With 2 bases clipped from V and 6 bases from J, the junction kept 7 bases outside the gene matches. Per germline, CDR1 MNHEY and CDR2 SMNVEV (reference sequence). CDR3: CASSLQPSGSSEQYF. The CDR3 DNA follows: TGTGCCAGCAGTTTACAGCCTAGCGGGAGTAGCGAGCAGTACTTC.

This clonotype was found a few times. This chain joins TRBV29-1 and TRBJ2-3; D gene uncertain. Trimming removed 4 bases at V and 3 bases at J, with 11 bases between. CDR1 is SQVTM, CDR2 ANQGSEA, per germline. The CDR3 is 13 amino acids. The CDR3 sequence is CSVASTGTDTQYF. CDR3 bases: TGCAGCGTTGCGTCGACCGGGACAGATACGCAGTATTTT.

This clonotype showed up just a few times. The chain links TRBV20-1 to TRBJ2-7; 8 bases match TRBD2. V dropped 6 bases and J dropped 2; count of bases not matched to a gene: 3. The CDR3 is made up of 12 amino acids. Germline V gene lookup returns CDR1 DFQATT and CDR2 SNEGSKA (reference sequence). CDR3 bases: TGCAGTGCACTAGCGGAGGCCTACGAGCAGTACTTC. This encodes CSALAEAYEQYF.

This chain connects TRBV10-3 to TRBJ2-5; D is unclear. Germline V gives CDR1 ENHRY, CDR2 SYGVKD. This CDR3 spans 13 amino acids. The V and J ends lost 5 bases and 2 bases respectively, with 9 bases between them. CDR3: CAISRLHQETQYF. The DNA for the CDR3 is TGTGCCATCAGTCGTCTACATCAAGAGACCCAGTACTTC.

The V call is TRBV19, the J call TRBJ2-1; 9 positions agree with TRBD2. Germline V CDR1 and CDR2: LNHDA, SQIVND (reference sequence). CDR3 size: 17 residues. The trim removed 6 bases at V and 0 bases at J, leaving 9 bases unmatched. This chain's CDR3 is CASSATRLADSYNEQFF. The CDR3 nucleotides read TGTGCCAGTAGCGCTACCCGACTAGCGGACTCCTACAATGAGCAGTTCTTC.

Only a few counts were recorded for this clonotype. CDR3 residues: CASSLGGAKGDEQFF. CDR3 nucleotides: TGTGCCAGCAGCTTGGGTGGCGCTAAGGGCGATGAGCAGTTCTTC. The rearrangement joins TRBV7-9 to TRBJ2-1; D unresolved. This CDR3 comprises 15 residues. Germline values: CDR1 SEHNR, CDR2 FQNEAQ (reference sequence). V was trimmed by 3 bases and J by 8 bases, leaving 17 bases between them.